This T cell receptor beta chain came from a study of blood T cell repertoires in COVID-19. Profiling relied on immunoSEQ multiplex PCR, and the TCRdb table lists in-frame clones only, not all of them. The sample carries about 240,000 clones, roughly four fifths recorded once. Germline lookup yields CDR1 MNHEY and CDR2 SVGEGT. V shed 2 bases, J shed 2 bases, and the junction held 6 bases outside the gene matches. The CDR3 spans 17 residues. The sample taken for sequencing was peripheral blood. The clonotype was recovered from a woman in her late teens or twenties with acute or convalescent COVID-19. The chain has TRBV6-2 or TRBV6-3 and TRBJ2-7; 13 nucleotides match TRBD2. CDR3 DNA: TGTGCCAGCAGTTACACCCTACTAGCGGGAGGGCCCTACGAGCAGTACTTC. Translating gives CASSYTLLAGGPYEQYF.